Listed here are 6 T cell receptor beta chains from one sample, sequenced in a study of tumor-infiltrating lymphocytes in primary liver carcinoma. Total RNA amounting to around 530 ng was the source from which TCR beta cDNA was made with a constant-region primer. Three nested multiplex PCR rounds, a slightly modified ARM-PCR, produced the libraries for TCR beta. With TRBV1-TRBV30 forward primers and a C-beta reverse primer, the first two PCR rounds were run for roughly 10 cycles each. TCRdb re-derived calls from the multiplex PCR reads in MiXCR, one entry per CDR3 protein. Among around 120,000 distinct CDR3 sequences listed, approximately 71% were seen once. For each extraction, RNA and DNA were obtained together from about 19-30 mg of unsorted bulk tissue. Sequencing used tumor-adjacent normal liver tissue. Receptor source: a woman aged 55-70 years with primary liver carcinoma and hepatitis B virus infection.

The rearrangement uses TRBV29-1 and TRBJ2-3; the D gene could be TRBD1 or TRBD2 (5 bases each). CDR1 SQVTM and CDR2 ANQGSEA come from the germline V gene. This CDR3 region has 12 residues. The CDR3 region has the DNA TGCTGTGTTGAAAGGGACGGAGATACGCAGTATTTT. The encoded protein is CCVERDGDTQYF.

This clonotype was picked up many times. The rearrangement links TRBV6-2 or TRBV6-3 to TRBJ2-7, with D perhaps given as TRBD1 or TRBD2 (5 bases each). Trimming left V 7 bases short and J 6 bases short, with 13 bases between. Germline CDR1 reads MNHEY; CDR2 reads SVGEGT. The CDR3 contains 12 residues. CDR3 nucleotide sequence: TGTGCCAGCAACCCTGTGGGGGTCGAGCAGTACTTC. It specifies CASNPVGVEQYF.

The chain couples TRBV5-5 to TRBJ2-7; D could derive from TRBD1 or TRBD2 (5 bases each). The CDR3 has 15 amino acids. The V gene's germline CDR1 is SGHKS and CDR2 YYEKEE (reference sequence). The V end lost 0 bases, the J end lost 2 bases, and 12 bases lay between the germline ends. The CDR3 DNA is TGTGCCAGCAGCTTGGGTGGGACCGCCCCCTACGAGCAGTACTTC. Protein product: CASSLGGTAPYEQYF.

This clonotype was detected a few times. The J gene is TRBJ2-7, the V gene TRBV2; D is possibly TRBD2 (6 bases). The V end was cut by 3 bases, the J end by 6 bases, with 18 bases between. The CDR3 is made up of 15 amino acids. CDR1 and CDR2 from the germline V gene are SNHLY and FYNNEI. The CDR3 DNA sequence: TGTGCCAGCAGTGAGGCGGGGCTAGAACCGAGCGAGCAGTACTTC. It encodes CASSEAGLEPSEQYF.

This clonotype is deemed medium-sized. The V and J genes are TRBV11-2 and TRBJ2-1; tentatively, D is TRBD2 (5 bases). V lost 5 bases, J lost 0 bases, and 11 bases lay in between. The CDR3 runs to 15 residues. Looked up from germline, CDR1 is SGHAT and CDR2 is FQNNGV. CDR3 residues: CASSLGINSYNEQFF. The CDR3 DNA sequence: TGTGCCAGCAGCCTCGGGATTAACTCCTACAATGAGCAGTTCTTC.

With respect to this clonotype: Its ends do not fully match the called genes, so a read error is possible. The chain links TRBV6-6 to TRBJ1-5, with 9 bases lining up with TRBD1. CDR1 and CDR2 (germline): MNHNY, SVGAGI (reference sequence). This CDR3 spans 15 amino acids. The CDR3 is CANSYPDRGDRPQHF. DNA of the CDR3: TGTGCCAACAGTTACCCAGACAGGGGGGACCGGCCCCAGCATTTT.